This record looks at one T cell receptor beta chain sequence and its context. This record comes from a study of T cell changes during pregnancy in multiple sclerosis. Generated by immunoSEQ multiplex PCR, the TCRdb table keeps only in-frame clones and is missing some. The table includes about 53,000 clones, about nine tenths detected once. The material sequenced was CD4+ T cells from peripheral blood mononuclear cells, taken in the third trimester of pregnancy. This sequence was found in a female donor with multiple sclerosis, enrolled in a pregnancy study.

Here the CDR3 DNA reads TGTGCCAGTAGCCCTCTCCCTGGCCGGGCCGGGGAGCTGTTTTTT. This sequence encodes CASSPLPGRAGELFF. V usage is TRBV19 and J usage is TRBJ2-2; no clear D gene. The germline V gene has CDR1 LNHDA and CDR2 SQIVND (reference sequence). Deletions cut 6 bases from V and 6 bases from J, with 17 bases between. The CDR3 has 15 residues.